Listed below are T cell receptor beta chains from one sample, sequenced in a study of CD8+ T cells in alopecia areata. Data came from immunoSEQ multiplex PCR; TCRdb stores just in-frame clones and leaves some out. Of 250,000 to 300,000 clones in the sample, roughly 60% were seen once. The source was CD4+ T cells sorted from blood, collected at week 24, from a patient treated with tofacitinib. The receptors derive from a human donor with alopecia areata. The CDR3 runs from the conserved cysteine through the conserved F or W. Some rows have no size entry. The others give once, few or many, or a class for an expanded clone.

v_call,clone_size,j_call,cdr3_aa
TRBV7-6,NA,TRBJ2-7,CASSLYEAYEQYF
TRBV11-2,NA,TRBJ2-7,CASSLGSGTGNYEQYF
TRBV9,NA,TRBJ1-1,CASSVGVSTEAFF
TRBV5-6,NA,TRBJ1-2,CASSLYAGAGYTF
TRBV4-1,NA,TRBJ2-5,CASSQDRGTGLMTQYF
TRBV4-3,once,TRBJ1-5,CASSQDSRAGYNQPQHF
TRBV5-4,NA,TRBJ2-1,CASSLGLSGGYNEQFF
TRBV5-1,NA,TRBJ1-1,CASRRQGSTEAFF
TRBV13,NA,TRBJ1-3,CASSLLQGATGNTIYF
TRBV9,few,TRBJ2-7,CASSVSLGGEDEQYF
TRBV5-4,NA,TRBJ1-2,CASSPGMGPVYGYTF
TRBV30,NA,TRBJ1-1,CAWIGFTEAFF
TRBV2,NA,TRBJ2-1,CASSLRALGYNEQFF
TRBV7-3,NA,TRBJ1-1,CASSRTWTDTEAFF
TRBV2,NA,TRBJ1-6,CASSEVQRRGVPLHF
TRBV20-1,few,TRBJ2-7,CSARAGYEQYF
TRBV28,NA,TRBJ1-6,CASSLGRPLHF
TRBV7-2,NA,TRBJ1-2,CASSADRGYNYGYTF
TRBV10-3,NA,TRBJ2-3,CAGGAGDTQYF
TRBV27,NA,TRBJ2-7,CASSLSWNSHEQYF
TRBV4-1,NA,TRBJ2-7,CASLRKQGDSYEQYF
TRBV6-6,NA,TRBJ1-5,CASTSLGGQPQHF
TRBV9,NA,TRBJ1-2,CASKGAGGGYTF
TRBV5-1,NA,TRBJ1-3,CASTQQGPAGNTIYF
TRBV18,few,TRBJ2-1,CASSPTLKLAPDSYNEQFF
TRBV7-9,NA,TRBJ2-7,CASSLALGTGSYEQYF
TRBV25-1,NA,TRBJ1-2,CASSGTAKGYGYTF
TRBV28,NA,TRBJ1-2,CASSLRQDYGYTF
TRBV5-4,NA,TRBJ2-5,CASSSPAGQGRQETQYF
TRBV29-1,NA,TRBJ2-3,CSRTSGTSTDTQYF
TRBV5-4,NA,TRBJ1-5,CASSLDRDQPQHF
TRBV2,NA,TRBJ1-2,CASSRGQGAYGYTF
TRBV19,NA,TRBJ1-2,CATEGGDGYTF
TRBV7-9,few,TRBJ1-1,CASSFQTGTTEAFF
TRBV10-3,NA,TRBJ2-5,CAISASGGQETQYF
TRBV19,NA,TRBJ1-2,CASSMGHYGYTF
TRBV10-3,NA,TRBJ2-7,CAISGTDSYEQYF
TRBV4-1,NA,TRBJ1-5,CASSQDGTSNQPQHF
TRBV7-7,NA,TRBJ2-5,CASSPRPGLETQYF
TRBV9,few,TRBJ1-2,CASRTGGGGYTF
TRBV19,few,TRBJ2-7,CASSIERGSYEQYF
TRBV28,NA,TRBJ2-7,CASSLGAVGRGASEQYF